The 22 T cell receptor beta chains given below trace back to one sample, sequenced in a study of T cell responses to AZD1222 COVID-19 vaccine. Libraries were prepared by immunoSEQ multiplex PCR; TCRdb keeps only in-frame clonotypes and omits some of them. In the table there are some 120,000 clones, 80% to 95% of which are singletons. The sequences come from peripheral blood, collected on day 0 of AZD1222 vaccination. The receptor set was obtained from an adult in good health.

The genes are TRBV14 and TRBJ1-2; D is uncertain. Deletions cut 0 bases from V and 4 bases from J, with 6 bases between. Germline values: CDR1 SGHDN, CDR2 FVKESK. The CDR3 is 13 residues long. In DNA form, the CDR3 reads TGTGCCAGCAGCCAAGATAGACGCTATGGCTACACCTTC. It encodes CASSQDRRYGYTF.

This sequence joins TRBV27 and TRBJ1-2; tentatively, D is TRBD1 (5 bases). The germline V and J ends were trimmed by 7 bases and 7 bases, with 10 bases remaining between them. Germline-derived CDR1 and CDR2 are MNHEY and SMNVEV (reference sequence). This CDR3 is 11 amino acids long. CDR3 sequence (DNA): TGTGCCAGCAACGGGGGTGGTGGCTACACCTTC. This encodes CASNGGGGYTF.

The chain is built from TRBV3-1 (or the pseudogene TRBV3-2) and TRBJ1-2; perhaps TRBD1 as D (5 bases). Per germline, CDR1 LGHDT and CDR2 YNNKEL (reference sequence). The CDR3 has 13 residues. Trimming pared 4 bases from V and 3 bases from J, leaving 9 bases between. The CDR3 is CASSLGHHYGYTF. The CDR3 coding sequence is TGTGCCAGCAGCCTCGGACACCACTATGGCTACACCTTC.

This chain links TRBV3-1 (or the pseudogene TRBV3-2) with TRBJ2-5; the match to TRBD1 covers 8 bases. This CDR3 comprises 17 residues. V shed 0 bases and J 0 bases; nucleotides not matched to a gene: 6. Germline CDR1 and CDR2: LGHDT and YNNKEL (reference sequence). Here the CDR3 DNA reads TGTGCCAGCAGCCAAGAATGGGGACAGGCCAACCAAGAGACCCAGTACTTC. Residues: CASSQEWGQANQETQYF.

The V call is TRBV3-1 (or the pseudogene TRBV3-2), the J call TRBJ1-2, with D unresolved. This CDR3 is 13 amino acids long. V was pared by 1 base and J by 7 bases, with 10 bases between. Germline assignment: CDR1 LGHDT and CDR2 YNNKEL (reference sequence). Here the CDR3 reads CASSQVGGGGYTF. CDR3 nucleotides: TGTGCCAGCAGCCAAGTAGGAGGTGGTGGCTACACCTTC.

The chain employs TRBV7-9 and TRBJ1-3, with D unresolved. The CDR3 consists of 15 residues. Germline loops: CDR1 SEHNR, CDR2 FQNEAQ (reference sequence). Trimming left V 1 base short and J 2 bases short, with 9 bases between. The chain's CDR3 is CASSLVAAPGNTIYF. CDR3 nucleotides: TGTGCCAGCAGCTTAGTAGCTGCACCTGGAAACACCATATATTTT.

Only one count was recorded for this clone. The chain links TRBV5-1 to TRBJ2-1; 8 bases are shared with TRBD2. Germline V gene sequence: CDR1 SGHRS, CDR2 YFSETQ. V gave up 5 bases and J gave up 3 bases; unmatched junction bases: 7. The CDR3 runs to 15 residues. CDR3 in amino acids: CASSSSGTSYNEQFF. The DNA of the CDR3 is TGCGCCAGCAGTTCCTCCGGGACTAGCTACAATGAGCAGTTCTTC.

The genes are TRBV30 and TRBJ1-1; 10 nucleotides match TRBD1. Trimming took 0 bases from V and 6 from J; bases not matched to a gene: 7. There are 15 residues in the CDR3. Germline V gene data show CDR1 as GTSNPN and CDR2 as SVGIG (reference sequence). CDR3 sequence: CAWSVRGTGAPEAFF. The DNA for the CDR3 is TGTGCCTGGAGTGTACGGGGGACAGGGGCACCTGAAGCTTTCTTT.

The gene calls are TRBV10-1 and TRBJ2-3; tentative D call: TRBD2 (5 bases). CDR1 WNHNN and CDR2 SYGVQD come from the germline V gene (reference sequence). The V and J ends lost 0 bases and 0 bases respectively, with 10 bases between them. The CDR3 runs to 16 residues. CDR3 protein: CASSESMDSSTDTQYF. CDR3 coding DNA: TGCGCCAGCAGTGAGTCGATGGACTCTAGCACAGATACGCAGTATTTT.

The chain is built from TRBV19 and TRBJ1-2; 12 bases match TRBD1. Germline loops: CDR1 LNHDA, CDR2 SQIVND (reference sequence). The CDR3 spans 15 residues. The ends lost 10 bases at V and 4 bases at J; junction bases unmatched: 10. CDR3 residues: CATPGTGGEVYGYTF. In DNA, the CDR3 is TGTGCCACCCCCGGGACAGGGGGCGAAGTCTATGGCTACACCTTC.

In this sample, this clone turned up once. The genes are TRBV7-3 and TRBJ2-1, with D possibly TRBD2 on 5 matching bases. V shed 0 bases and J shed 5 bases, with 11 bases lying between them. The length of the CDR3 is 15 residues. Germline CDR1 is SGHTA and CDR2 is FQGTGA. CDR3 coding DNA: TGTGCCAGCAGCTTAACGCGAGACTACAACAATGAGCAGTTCTTC. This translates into CASSLTRDYNNEQFF.

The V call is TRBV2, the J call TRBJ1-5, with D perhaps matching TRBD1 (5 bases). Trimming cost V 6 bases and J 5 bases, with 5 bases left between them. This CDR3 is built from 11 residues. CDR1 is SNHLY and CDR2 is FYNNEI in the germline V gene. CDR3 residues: CASRQDQPQHF. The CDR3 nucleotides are TGTGCCAGCAGACAGGATCAGCCCCAGCATTTT.

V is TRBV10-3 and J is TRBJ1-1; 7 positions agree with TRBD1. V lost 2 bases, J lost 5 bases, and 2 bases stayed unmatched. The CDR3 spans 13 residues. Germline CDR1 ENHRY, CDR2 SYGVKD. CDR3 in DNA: TGTGCCATCAGTGAGAGGGGGCAAACTGAAGCTTTCTTT. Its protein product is CAISERGQTEAFF.

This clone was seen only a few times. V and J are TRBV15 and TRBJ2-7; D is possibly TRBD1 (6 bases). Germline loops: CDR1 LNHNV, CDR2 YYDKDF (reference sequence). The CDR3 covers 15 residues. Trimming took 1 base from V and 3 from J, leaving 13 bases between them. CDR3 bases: TGTGCCACCAGCAGAGGAGGGGCAGGGGACTACGAGCAGTACTTC. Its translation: CATSRGGAGDYEQYF.

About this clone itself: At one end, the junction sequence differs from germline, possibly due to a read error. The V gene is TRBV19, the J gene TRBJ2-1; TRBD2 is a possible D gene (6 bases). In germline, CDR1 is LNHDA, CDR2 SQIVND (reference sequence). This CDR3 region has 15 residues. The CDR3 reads CASSFIRDSNNEQFF. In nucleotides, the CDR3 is TGTGCCAGTAGTTTCATCCGGGACTCCAACAATGAGCAGTTCTTC.

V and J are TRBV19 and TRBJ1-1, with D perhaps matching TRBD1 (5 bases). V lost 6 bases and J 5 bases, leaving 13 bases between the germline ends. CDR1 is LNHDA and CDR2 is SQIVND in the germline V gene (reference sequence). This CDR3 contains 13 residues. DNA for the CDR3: TGTGCCAGTAGACCGGGGACGGAGACTGAAGCTTTCTTT. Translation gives CASRPGTETEAFF.

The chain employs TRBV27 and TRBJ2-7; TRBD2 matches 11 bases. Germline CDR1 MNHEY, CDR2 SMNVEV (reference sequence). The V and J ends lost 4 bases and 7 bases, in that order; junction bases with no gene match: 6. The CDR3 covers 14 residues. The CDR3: CASSSGLAEREQYF. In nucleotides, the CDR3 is TGTGCCAGCAGTTCGGGACTAGCGGAGAGGGAGCAGTACTTC.

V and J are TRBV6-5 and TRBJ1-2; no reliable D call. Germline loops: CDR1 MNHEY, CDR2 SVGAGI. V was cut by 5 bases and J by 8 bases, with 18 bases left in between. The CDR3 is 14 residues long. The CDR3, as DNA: TGTGCCAGCAGTATCAGTGGGGTCGTCTACGGCTACACCTTC. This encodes CASSISGVVYGYTF.

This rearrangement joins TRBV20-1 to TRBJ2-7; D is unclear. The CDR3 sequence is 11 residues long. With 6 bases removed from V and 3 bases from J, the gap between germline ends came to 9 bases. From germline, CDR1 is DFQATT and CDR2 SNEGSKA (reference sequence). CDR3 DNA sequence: TGCAGTGCCCCAAAGAACTACGAGCAGTACTTC. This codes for CSAPKNYEQYF.

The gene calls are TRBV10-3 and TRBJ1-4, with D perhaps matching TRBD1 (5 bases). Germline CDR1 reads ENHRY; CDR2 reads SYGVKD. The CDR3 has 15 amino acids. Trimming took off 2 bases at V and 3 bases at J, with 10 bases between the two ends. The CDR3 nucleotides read TGTGCCATCAGTGAGACCGGGACCGCTAATGAAAAACTGTTTTTT. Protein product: CAISETGTANEKLFF.

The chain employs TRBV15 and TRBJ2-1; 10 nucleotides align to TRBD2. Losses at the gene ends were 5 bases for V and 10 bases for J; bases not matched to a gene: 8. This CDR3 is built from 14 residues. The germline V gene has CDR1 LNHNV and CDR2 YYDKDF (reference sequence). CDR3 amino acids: CATSRLAGVDEQFF. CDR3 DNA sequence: TGTGCCACCAGCCGTCTAGCGGGAGTAGACGAGCAGTTCTTC.

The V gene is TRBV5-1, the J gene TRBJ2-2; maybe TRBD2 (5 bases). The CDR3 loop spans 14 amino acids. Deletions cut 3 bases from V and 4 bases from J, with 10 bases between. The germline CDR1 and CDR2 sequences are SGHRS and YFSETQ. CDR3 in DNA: TGCGCCAGCAGCTCCCTGGGGAGCACCGGGGAGCTGTTTTTT. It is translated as CASSSLGSTGELFF.